The T cell receptor (beta chain) described here comes from a study of neoadjuvant anti-PD-1 for oral cavity cancer. Time point meaning: after neoadjuvant nivolumab, at surgical resection. V lost 0 bases and J 6 bases, leaving 3 bases between the germline ends. The CDR3 has 11 residues. Germline CDR1 reads PRHDT; CDR2 reads FYEKMQ (reference sequence). Assay: immunoSEQ multiplex PCR; the TCRdb copy retains only in-frame clones and omits some. The sample has some 70,000 clones; 70% to 90% are singletons. The rearrangement uses TRBV13 and TRBJ2-7; D remains unclear. This specimen was PBMCs, taken after nivolumab (anti-PD-1) treatment. This sequence was found in a person between 40 and 79 years old with oral cavity squamous cell carcinoma. CDR3 nucleotides: TGTGCCAGCAGCTTAGGGGTCGAGCAGTACTTC. It yields the protein CASSLGVEQYF.